The 16 T cell receptor beta chains listed next were all sequenced from one sample in a study of PD-L1 blockade in urothelial cancer. Indicated time point: pretreatment peripheral blood. Sequencing used immunoSEQ multiplex PCR; TCRdb keeps in-frame clones, though not all of them. The sample contains tens of thousands of clones, 75% to 90% of which appear only once. Sequenced here: PBMCs, sampled around atezolizumab (anti-PD-L1) treatment. Every receptor here comes from a man in his sixties or seventies with urothelial cancer.

The genes are TRBV6-1 and TRBJ1-5; D unresolved. Germline V gives CDR1 MNHNS, CDR2 SASEGT. Trimming pared 4 bases from V and 2 bases from J, leaving 9 bases between. This CDR3 region has 14 residues. The CDR3 sequence is CASSGRSRNQPQHF. DNA for the CDR3: TGTGCCAGCAGTGGCCGGAGTCGCAATCAGCCCCAGCATTTT.

The rearrangement joins TRBV29-1 to TRBJ1-2; TRBD1 matches 8 bases. CDR1 and CDR2 from the germline V gene are SQVTM and ANQGSEA. Trimming removed 0 bases from V and 7 bases from J; junction bases left unmatched: 7. The CDR3 is 14 residues long. The CDR3, as DNA: TGCAGCGTTGAAGAAGGACAGGGTATTATTGGCTACACCTTC. Translation gives CSVEEGQGIIGYTF.

This chain uses TRBV29-1 with TRBJ2-1, with 10 nucleotides matching TRBD1. This CDR3 is built from 13 residues. The germline gives CDR1 SQVTM, CDR2 ANQGSEA. The CDR3 nucleotides read TGCAGTTCCTTCGGACAGGGGGGCAATGAGCAGTTCTTC. Protein sequence: CSSFGQGGNEQFF.

The V and J genes are TRBV27 and TRBJ1-4; 7 bases align to TRBD1. CDR3 length equals 15 residues. Trimming cost V 4 bases and J 8 bases; bases outside gene matches: 10. Germline V CDR1 and CDR2: MNHEY, SMNVEV (reference sequence). CDR3 region: CASSYSGQKGEKLFF. The CDR3 DNA reads TGTGCCAGCAGTTATTCGGGACAGAAGGGAGAAAAACTGTTTTTT.

The chain carries TRBV7-2 and TRBJ1-1; TRBD1 aligns across 9 bases. Germline assignment: CDR1 SGHTA and CDR2 FQGNSA. J lost 1 base, V lost 5 bases, and 5 bases had no gene match. The CDR3 sequence is 15 residues long. CDR3 bases: TGTGCCAGCAGCATGACAGGGGGAGGGAACACTGAAGCTTTCTTT. Translated, it gives CASSMTGGGNTEAFF.

The rearrangement links TRBV28 to TRBJ1-1; TRBD1 is a possible D gene (5 bases). The CDR3 is made up of 15 amino acids. Trimming left V 2 bases short and J 8 bases short, with 18 bases between. Per the germline V gene, CDR1 is MDHEN and CDR2 is SYDVKM. The CDR3 reads CASSLSPGSRKEAFF. CDR3 DNA sequence: TGTGCCAGCAGTTTAAGCCCAGGGTCTAGGAAGGAAGCTTTCTTT.

The rearrangement joins TRBV7-3 to TRBJ2-1, with 7 bases that match TRBD2. Per the germline V gene, CDR1 is SGHTA and CDR2 is FQGTGA. The CDR3 runs to 14 residues. V was pared by 5 bases and J by 3 bases, with 4 bases of the junction left unmatched. The CDR3 spells CASSPGGDYNEQFF. CDR3 sequence (DNA): TGTGCCAGCAGCCCGGGAGGTGACTACAATGAGCAGTTCTTC. The complete variable domain, with remaining parts taken from reference TRBV7-3 and TRBJ2-1, reads GAGVSQTPSNKVTEKGKYVELRCDPISGHTALYWYRQSLGQGPEFLIYFQGTGAADDSGLPNDRFFAVRPEGSVSTLKIQRTERGDSAVYLCASSPGGDYNEQFFGPGTRLTVL.

The V and J genes are TRBV30 and TRBJ1-1; D is ambiguous. The germline V gene has CDR1 GTSNPN and CDR2 SVGIG (reference sequence). This CDR3 region has 14 residues. Trimming cost V 0 bases and J 12 bases, with 20 bases left between them. CDR3 residues: CAWSVLSGGELTFF. In DNA, the CDR3 is TGTGCCTGGAGTGTATTGTCAGGTGGGGAGTTGACTTTCTTT.

The V call is TRBV11-3, the J call TRBJ2-2; perhaps TRBD1 as D (6 bases). Germline loops: CDR1 SGHNT, CDR2 YENEEA. The V end lost 5 bases, the J end lost 7 bases, and 11 bases lay between the germline ends. The CDR3 spans 13 residues. Here the CDR3 reads CASSPPDSGELFF. The CDR3 DNA follows: TGTGCCAGCAGCCCCCCGGACAGCGGGGAGCTGTTTTTT.

V usage is TRBV27 and J usage is TRBJ2-5, with D possibly being TRBD2 (6 bases). The CDR3 consists of 15 residues. Germline V gene sequence: CDR1 MNHEY, CDR2 SMNVEV (reference sequence). Between the trimmed V and J ends, which lost 2 bases and 1 base, there was a span of 11 bases. The DNA for the CDR3 is TGTGCCAGCAGTTTAACGCGGGGACCCCAAGAGACCCAGTACTTC. Amino acids: CASSLTRGPQETQYF.

The J gene is TRBJ2-5, the V gene TRBV27; 7 bases line up with TRBD2. Unmatched junction bases numbered 2, after V lost 3 bases and J lost 1 base. The V gene's germline CDR1 is MNHEY and CDR2 SMNVEV (reference sequence). The CDR3 loop spans 14 amino acids. The CDR3 coding sequence is TGTGCCAGCAGTTTTCTAGCGGCCCAAGAGACCCAGTACTTC. Amino acid sequence: CASSFLAAQETQYF.

The chain carries TRBV4-3 and TRBJ2-7; TRBD1 might be the D (6 bases). Germline V CDR1 and CDR2: LGHNA, YSLEER. This CDR3 is 14 amino acids long. Trimming cost V 1 base and J 6 bases, with 13 bases left between them. DNA for the CDR3: TGCGCCAGCAGCCAAGGTTTACAGGGTTTCGAGCAGTACTTC. Residues: CASSQGLQGFEQYF.

The CDR3 here is CASSRQGTGELFF. DNA of the CDR3: TGTGCCAGTAGTAGACAGGGCACCGGGGAGCTGTTTTTT. J is TRBJ2-2 and V is TRBV19; 7 nucleotides align to TRBD1. Germline CDR1 LNHDA, CDR2 SQIVND (reference sequence). The CDR3 runs to 13 residues. V shed 4 bases and J 4 bases; nucleotides not matched to a gene: 0.

The genes are TRBV11-3 and TRBJ2-5; no reliable D call. Between the trimmed V and J ends, which lost 8 bases and 5 bases, there was a span of 9 bases. The CDR3 consists of 11 residues. From germline, CDR1 is SGHNT and CDR2 YENEEA. The CDR3 reads CASAAEETQYF. The CDR3 coding sequence is TGTGCCAGCGCCGCCGAGGAGACCCAGTACTTC.

This sequence joins TRBV27 and TRBJ2-7; 9 bases agree with TRBD2. V dropped 0 bases and J dropped 2; count of bases not matched to a gene: 8. The length of the CDR3 is 17 residues. The germline V gene has CDR1 MNHEY and CDR2 SMNVEV (reference sequence). CDR3 amino acids: CASSLSVLAGTTYEQYF. The CDR3 DNA sequence: TGTGCCAGCAGTTTATCGGTCCTAGCGGGAACAACCTACGAGCAGTACTTC.

The chain couples TRBV19 to TRBJ1-2; the D is unclear. V lost 3 bases, J lost 6 bases, and 17 bases lay in between. Germline CDR1 is LNHDA and CDR2 is SQIVND (reference sequence). This CDR3 is 15 amino acids long. CDR3 nucleotide sequence: TGTGCCAGTAGTATCCGCGGGATCCCCTTAAATGGCTACACCTTC. Protein: CASSIRGIPLNGYTF.